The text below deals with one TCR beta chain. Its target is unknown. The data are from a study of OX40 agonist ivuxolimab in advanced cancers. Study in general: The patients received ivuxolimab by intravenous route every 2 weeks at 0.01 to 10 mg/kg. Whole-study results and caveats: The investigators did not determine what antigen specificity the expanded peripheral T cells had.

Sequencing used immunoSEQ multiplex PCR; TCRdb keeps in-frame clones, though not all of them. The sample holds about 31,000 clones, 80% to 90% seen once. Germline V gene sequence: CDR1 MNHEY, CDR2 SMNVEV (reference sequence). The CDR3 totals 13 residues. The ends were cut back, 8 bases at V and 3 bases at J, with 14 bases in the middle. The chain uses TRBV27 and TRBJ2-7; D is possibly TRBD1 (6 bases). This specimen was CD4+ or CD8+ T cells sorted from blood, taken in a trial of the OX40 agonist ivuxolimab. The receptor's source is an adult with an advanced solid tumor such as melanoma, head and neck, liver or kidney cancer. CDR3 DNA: TGTGCCAGCGCGACTATAGGGGGCTACGAGCAGTACTTC. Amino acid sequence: CASATIGGYEQYF.